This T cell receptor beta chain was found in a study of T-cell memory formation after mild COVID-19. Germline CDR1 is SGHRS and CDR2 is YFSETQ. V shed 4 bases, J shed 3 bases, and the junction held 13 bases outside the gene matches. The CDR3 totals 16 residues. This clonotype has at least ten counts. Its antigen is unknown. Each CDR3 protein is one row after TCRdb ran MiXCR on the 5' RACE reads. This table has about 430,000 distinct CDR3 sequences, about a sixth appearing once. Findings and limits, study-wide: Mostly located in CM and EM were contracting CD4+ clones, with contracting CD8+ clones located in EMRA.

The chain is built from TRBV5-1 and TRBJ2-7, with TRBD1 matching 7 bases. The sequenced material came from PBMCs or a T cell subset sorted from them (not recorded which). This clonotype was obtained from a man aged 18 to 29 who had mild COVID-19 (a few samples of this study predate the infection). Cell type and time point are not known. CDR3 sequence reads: CASSGVTGKVGYEQYF. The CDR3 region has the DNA TGCGCCAGCAGCGGGGTGACAGGGAAGGTAGGCTACGAGCAGTACTTC.